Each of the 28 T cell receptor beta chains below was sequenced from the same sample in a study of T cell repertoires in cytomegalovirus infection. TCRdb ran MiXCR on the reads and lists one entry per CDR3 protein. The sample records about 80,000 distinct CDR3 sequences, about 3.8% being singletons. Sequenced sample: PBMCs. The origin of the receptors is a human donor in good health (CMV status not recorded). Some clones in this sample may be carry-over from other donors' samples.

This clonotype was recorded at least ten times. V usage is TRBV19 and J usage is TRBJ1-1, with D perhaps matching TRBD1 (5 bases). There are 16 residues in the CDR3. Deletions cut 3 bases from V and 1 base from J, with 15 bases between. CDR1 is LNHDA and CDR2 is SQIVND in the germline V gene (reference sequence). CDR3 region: CASSIRTQVANTEAFF. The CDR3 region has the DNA TGTGCCAGTAGTATCCGAACACAGGTAGCGAACACTGAAGCTTTCTTT. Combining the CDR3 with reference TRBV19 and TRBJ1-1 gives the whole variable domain DGGITQSPKYLFRKEGQNVTLSCEQNLNHDAMYWYRQDPGQGLRLIYYSQIVNDFQKGDIAEGYSVSREKKESFPLTVTSAQKNPTAFYLCASSIRTQVANTEAFFGQGTRLTVV.

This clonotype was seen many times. CDR3 DNA: TGTGCCAGCAGTTACTTTGGGGTGGGCAGTACCTACGAGCAGTACTTC. As protein: CASSYFGVGSTYEQYF. The chain has TRBV6-6 and TRBJ2-7; D gene unclear. Trimming shortened V by 1 base and J by 2 bases, and 15 bases separated the two germline ends. The germline V gene has CDR1 MNHNY and CDR2 SVGAGI (reference sequence). The CDR3 has 16 residues.

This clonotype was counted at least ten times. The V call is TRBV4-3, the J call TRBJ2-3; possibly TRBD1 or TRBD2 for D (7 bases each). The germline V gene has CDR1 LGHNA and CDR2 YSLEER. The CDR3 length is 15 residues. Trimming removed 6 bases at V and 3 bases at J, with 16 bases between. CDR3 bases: TGCGCCAGCAGTCAGGGGGGGAAAGAGACAGATACGCAGTATTTT. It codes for CASSQGGKETDTQYF.

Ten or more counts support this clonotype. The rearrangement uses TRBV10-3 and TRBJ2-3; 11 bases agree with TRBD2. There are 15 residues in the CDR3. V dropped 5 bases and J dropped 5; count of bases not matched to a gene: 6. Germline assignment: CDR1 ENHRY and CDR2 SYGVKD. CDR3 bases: TGTGCCATCAGTATTCTAGCGGGGGGTGGAGATACGCAGTATTTT. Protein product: CAISILAGGGDTQYF.

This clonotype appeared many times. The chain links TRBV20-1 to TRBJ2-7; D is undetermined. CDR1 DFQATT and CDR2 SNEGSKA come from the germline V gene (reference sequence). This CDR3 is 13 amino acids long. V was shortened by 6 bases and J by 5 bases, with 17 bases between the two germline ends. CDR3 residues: CSAIWERGDEQYF. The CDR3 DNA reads TGCAGTGCCATTTGGGAACGTGGGGACGAGCAGTACTTC.

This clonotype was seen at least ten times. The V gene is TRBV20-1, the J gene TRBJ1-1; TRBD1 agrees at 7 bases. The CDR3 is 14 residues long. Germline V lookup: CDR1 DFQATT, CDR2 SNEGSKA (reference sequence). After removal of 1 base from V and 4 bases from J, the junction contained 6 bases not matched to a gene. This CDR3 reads CSARAQGSSTEAFF. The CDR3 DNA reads TGCAGTGCTAGAGCACAGGGGTCGAGCACTGAAGCTTTCTTT.

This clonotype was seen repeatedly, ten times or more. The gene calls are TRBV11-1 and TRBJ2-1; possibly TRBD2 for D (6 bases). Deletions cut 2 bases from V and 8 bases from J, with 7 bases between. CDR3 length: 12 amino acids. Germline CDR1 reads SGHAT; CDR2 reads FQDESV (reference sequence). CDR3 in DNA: TGTGCCAGCAGCTTATCTAGCGATGAGCAGTTCTTC. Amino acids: CASSLSSDEQFF. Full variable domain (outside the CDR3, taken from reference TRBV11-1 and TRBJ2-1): EAEVAQSPRYKITEKSQAVAFWCDPISGHATLYWYRQILGQGPELLVQFQDESVVDDSQLPKDRFSAERLKGVDSTLKIQPAELGDSAMYLCASSLSSDEQFFGPGTRLTVL.

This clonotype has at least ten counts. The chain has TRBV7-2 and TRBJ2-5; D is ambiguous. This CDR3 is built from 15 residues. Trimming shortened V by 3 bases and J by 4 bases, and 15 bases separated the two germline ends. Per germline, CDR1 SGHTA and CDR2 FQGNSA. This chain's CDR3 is CASSFLRRFGETQYF. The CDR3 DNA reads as TGTGCCAGCAGCTTTCTCAGAAGGTTTGGAGAGACCCAGTACTTC.

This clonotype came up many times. The CDR3 loop is CASSYEVGEPSYGYTF. The CDR3 region has the DNA TGTGCCAGCAGTTACGAGGTCGGAGAGCCTTCCTATGGCTACACCTTC. This sequence joins TRBV6-2 or TRBV6-3 and TRBJ1-2; D is ambiguous. CDR1 is MNHEY, CDR2 SVGEGT, per germline. Trimming removed 2 bases at V and 4 bases at J, with 17 bases between. CDR3 length: 16 amino acids.

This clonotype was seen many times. The CDR3 sequence: CASGGNPTNYGYTF. In nucleotides, the CDR3 is TGTGCCAGTGGAGGGAACCCAACTAACTATGGCTACACCTTC. V is TRBV19 and J is TRBJ1-2, with no clear D. The V gene lost 8 bases and the J gene lost 0 bases, with 13 bases spanning the gap. The V gene's germline CDR1 is LNHDA and CDR2 SQIVND (reference sequence). This CDR3 is built from 14 residues.

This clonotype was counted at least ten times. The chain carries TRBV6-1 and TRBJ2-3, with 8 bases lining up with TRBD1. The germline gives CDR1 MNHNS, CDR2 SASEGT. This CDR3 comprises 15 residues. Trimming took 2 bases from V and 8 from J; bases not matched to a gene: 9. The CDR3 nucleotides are TGTGCCAGCAGTGAATTAGGACAGGGAAGGGGTACGCAGTATTTT. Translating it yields CASSELGQGRGTQYF.

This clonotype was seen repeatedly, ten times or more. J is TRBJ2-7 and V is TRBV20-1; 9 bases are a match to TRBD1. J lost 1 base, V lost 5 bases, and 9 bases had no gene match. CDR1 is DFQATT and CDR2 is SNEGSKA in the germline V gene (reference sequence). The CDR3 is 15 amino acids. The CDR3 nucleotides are TGCAGTGCTCAGGATCGGGGACAGGGTTCCTACGAGCAGTACTTC. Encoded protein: CSAQDRGQGSYEQYF.

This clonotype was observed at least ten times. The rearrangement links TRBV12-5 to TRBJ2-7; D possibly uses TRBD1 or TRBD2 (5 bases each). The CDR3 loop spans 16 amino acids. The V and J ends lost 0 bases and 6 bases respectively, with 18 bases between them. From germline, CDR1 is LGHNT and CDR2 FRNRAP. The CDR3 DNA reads TGTGCTAGTGGTTTGGTACCCGACAGAGGGGAGTGCGAGCAGTACTTC. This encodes CASGLVPDRGECEQYF.

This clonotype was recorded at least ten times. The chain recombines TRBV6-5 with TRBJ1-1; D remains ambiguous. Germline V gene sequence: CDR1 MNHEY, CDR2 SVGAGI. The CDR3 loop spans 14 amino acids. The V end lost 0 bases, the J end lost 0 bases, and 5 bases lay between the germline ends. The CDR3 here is CASSYSELNTEAFF. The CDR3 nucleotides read TGTGCCAGCAGTTACTCTGAGTTGAACACTGAAGCTTTCTTT.

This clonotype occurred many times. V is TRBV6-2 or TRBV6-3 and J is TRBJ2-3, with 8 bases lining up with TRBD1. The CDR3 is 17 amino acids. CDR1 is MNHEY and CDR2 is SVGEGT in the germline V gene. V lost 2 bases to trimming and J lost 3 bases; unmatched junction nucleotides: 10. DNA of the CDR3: TGTGCCAGCAGTTACAGCTCGCTGGACAGGGTTACAGATACGCAGTATTTT. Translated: CASSYSSLDRVTDTQYF.

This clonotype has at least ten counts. CDR3 amino acids: CASKSGKETQYF. The DNA of the CDR3 is TGTGCCAGCAAGTCGGGGAAAGAGACCCAGTACTTC. The V gene is TRBV6-8, the J gene TRBJ2-5; a possible D gene is TRBD2 (5 bases). CDR1 is MNHGY, CDR2 SAAAGT, per germline. V dropped 7 bases and J dropped 3 bases, with 9 bases sitting between them. This CDR3 is 12 amino acids long.

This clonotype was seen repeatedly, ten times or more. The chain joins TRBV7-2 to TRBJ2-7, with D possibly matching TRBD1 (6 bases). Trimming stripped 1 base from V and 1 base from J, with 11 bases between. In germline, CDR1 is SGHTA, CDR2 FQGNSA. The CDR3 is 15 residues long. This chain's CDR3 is CASSLGGTPSYEQYF. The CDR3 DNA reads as TGTGCCAGCAGCTTAGGGGGGACACCATCCTACGAGCAGTACTTC.

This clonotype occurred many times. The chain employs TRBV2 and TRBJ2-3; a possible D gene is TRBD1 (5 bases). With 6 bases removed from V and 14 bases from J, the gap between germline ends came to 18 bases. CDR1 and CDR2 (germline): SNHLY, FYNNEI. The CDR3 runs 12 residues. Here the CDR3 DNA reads TGTGCCAGCAGACTTGACAGACTTGTGGTGTATTTT. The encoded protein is CASRLDRLVVYF.

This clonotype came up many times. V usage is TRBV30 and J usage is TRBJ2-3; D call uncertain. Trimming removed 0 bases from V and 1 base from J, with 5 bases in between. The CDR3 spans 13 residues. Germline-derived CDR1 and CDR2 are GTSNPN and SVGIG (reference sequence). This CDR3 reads CAWSVHGTDTQYF. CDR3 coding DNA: TGTGCCTGGAGTGTACATGGCACAGATACGCAGTATTTT.

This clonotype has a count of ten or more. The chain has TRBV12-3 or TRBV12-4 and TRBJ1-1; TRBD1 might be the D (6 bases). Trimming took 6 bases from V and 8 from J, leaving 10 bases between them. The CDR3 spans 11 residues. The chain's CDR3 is CASRTDREAFF. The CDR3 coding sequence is TGTGCCAGCAGGACGGACAGAGAAGCTTTCTTT.

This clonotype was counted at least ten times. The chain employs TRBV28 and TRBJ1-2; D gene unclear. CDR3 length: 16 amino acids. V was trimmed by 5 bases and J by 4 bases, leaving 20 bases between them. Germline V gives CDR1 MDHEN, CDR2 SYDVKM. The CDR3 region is CASSGAKEDASYGYTF. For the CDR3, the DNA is TGTGCCAGCAGTGGTGCCAAAGAGGACGCTAGCTATGGCTACACCTTC.

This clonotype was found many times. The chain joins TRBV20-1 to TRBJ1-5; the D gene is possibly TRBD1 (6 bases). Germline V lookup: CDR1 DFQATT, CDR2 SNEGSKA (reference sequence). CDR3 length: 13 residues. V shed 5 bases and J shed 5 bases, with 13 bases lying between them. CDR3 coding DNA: TGCAGTGCTGTCGCACAGGGCGATCAGCCCCAGCATTTT. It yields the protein CSAVAQGDQPQHF.

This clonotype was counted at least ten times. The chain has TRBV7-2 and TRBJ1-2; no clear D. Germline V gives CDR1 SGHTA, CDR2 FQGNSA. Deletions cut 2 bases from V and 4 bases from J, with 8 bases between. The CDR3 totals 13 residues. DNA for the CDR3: TGTGCCAGCAGCTTATATCACTTCTATGGCTACACCTTC. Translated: CASSLYHFYGYTF.

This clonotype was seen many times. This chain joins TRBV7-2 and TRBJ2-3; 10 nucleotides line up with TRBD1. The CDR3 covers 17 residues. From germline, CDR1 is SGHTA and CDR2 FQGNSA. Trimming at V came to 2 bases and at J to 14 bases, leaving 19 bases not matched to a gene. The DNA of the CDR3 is TGTGCCAGCAGCTTAAGAGGACTAGTGGGACAGGGGCCCCCGGTGTATTTT. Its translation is CASSLRGLVGQGPPVYF.

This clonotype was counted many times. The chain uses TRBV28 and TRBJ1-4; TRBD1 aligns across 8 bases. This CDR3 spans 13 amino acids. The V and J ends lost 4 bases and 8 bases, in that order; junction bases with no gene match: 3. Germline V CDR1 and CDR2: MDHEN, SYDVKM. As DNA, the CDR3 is TGTGCCAGCAGTTCCGGACAGGGCGAAAAACTGTTTTTT. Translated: CASSSGQGEKLFF.

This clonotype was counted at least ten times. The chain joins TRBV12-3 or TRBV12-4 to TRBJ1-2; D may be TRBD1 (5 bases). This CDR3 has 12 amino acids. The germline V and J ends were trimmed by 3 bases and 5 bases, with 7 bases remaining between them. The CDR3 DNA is TGTGCCAGCAGTTTCAGGGTGTATGGCTACACCTTC. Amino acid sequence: CASSFRVYGYTF.

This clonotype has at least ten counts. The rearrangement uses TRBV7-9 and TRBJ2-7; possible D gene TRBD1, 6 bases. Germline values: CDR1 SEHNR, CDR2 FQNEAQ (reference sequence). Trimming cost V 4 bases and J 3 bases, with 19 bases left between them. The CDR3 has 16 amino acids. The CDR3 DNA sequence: TGTGCCAGCAGCTCTTATACGGGGAAACAGGGCTACGAGCAGTACTTC. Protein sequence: CASSSYTGKQGYEQYF.

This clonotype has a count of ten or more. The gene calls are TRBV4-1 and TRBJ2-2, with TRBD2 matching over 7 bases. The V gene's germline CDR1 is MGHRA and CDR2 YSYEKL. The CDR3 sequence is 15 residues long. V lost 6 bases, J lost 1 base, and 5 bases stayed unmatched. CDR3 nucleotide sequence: TGCGCCAGCAGGCTGACTAGCAAGAACACCGGGGAGCTGTTTTTT. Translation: CASRLTSKNTGELFF.